These 22 T cell receptor beta chains were sequenced from one sample in a study of blood T cells in healthy people across ages (dated by TCRdb to the mid-2010s). The library relied on 5' RACE. Sequencing took place on an Illumina HiSeq 2500. A second 7 to 11 cycle PCR used a sample-barcoded 5' primer and a J-beta primer mix. TCRdb's own reprocessing of the public reads used fastp at Q25 and MiXCR and kept productive beta chains. For every CDR3 protein sequence, its rows merge into one entry that carries the most common genes and DNA. Within this sample are around 500,000 distinct CDR3 sequences, with 40% to 55% of them counted one time only. The ten largest make up 20% to 25% of the sample. Input material: blood. All receptors derive from a man aged 80 or over in good health.

The chain uses TRBV15 and TRBJ2-7; 14 bases align to TRBD2. CDR1 is LNHNV, CDR2 YYDKDF, per germline (reference sequence). The CDR3 sequence is 18 residues long. Germline trimming cut 1 base from V and 7 bases from J; bases unmatched to any gene: 12. The CDR3 region has the DNA TGTGCCACCAGCAGAGCCACCCAGGGACTAGCGGGAGTTAGGGAGCAGTACTTC. Translation: CATSRATQGLAGVREQYF.

The J gene is TRBJ1-1, the V gene TRBV20-1; D uncertain. Trimming removed 1 base at V and 1 base at J, with 1 base between. Germline CDR1 reads DFQATT; CDR2 reads SNEGSKA (reference sequence). The CDR3 covers 11 residues. CDR3 bases: TGCAGTGCTAGAGCGAACACTGAAGCTTTCTTT. Protein: CSARANTEAFF.

This chain joins TRBV6-4 and TRBJ2-1; D possibly matches TRBD1 or TRBD2 (5 bases each). The V gene lost 8 bases and the J gene lost 5 bases, with 28 bases spanning the gap. The germline gives CDR1 MRHNA, CDR2 SNTAGT. This CDR3 comprises 18 residues. CDR3 protein: CASSSHGDRTRFNNEQFF. The CDR3, as DNA: TGTGCCAGCTCGTCTCATGGGGACCGGACGAGGTTCAACAATGAGCAGTTCTTC.

The rearrangement links TRBV7-2 to TRBJ1-4; the D is unclear. Trimming shortened V by 5 bases and J by 4 bases, and 11 bases separated the two germline ends. CDR3 length equals 14 residues. Germline CDR1 SGHTA, CDR2 FQGNSA. CDR3 sequence reads: CASSLDTFNEKLFF. The CDR3, as DNA: TGTGCCAGCAGCCTCGACACGTTTAATGAAAAACTGTTTTTT.

The V gene is TRBV7-2, the J gene TRBJ2-5, with a tentative D call TRBD2 (6 bases). This CDR3 spans 14 amino acids. Per the germline V gene, CDR1 is SGHTA and CDR2 is FQGNSA. The V and J ends lost 4 bases and 1 base respectively, with 10 bases between them. In DNA form, the CDR3 reads TGTGCCAGCAGCTGGCGCGGGATCCAAGAGACCCAGTACTTC. Translation gives CASSWRGIQETQYF.

The chain combines TRBV6-4 with TRBJ1-1; D not resolved. Trimming removed 2 bases at V and 3 bases at J, with 13 bases between. Germline-derived CDR1 and CDR2 are MRHNA and SNTAGT. This CDR3 is built from 15 residues. The CDR3 region is CASSDGSGPDTEAFF. CDR3 bases: TGTGCCAGCAGTGACGGGTCCGGTCCCGACACTGAAGCTTTCTTT.

This clonotype was seen ten or more times. V usage is TRBV4-1 and J usage is TRBJ2-1; D is ambiguous. V was pared by 4 bases and J by 10 bases, with 14 bases between. CDR3 size: 13 residues. Germline CDR1 and CDR2: MGHRA and YSYEKL. The CDR3 sequence is CASSPPDRSEQFF. CDR3 coding DNA: TGCGCCAGCAGCCCCCCGGACCGTTCGGAGCAGTTCTTC.

This rearrangement joins TRBV20-1 to TRBJ1-1; TRBD1 matches at 9 bases. The CDR3 covers 13 residues. V lost 3 bases and J lost 8; bases outside the gene matches: 7. Germline V lookup: CDR1 DFQATT, CDR2 SNEGSKA (reference sequence). CDR3 protein: CSARGDRDLEAFF. DNA for the CDR3: TGCAGTGCTAGGGGGGACAGGGATTTAGAAGCTTTCTTT.

The rearrangement uses TRBV6-2 or TRBV6-3 and TRBJ1-2, with D unclear. Germline CDR1 reads MNHEY; CDR2 reads SVGEGT. CDR3 length: 14 residues. V lost 5 bases to trimming and J lost 4 bases, with 14 bases between them. CDR3 protein: CASSRDDLLYGYTF. Written as DNA, the CDR3 is TGTGCCAGCAGTCGCGACGATCTTCTCTATGGCTACACCTTC.

This clonotype has just one count. The gene calls are TRBV11-2 and TRBJ2-5, with 8 bases fitting TRBD2. V trimming: 5 bases; J trimming: 2 bases; junction bases outside the gene matches: 7. CDR1 SGHAT and CDR2 FQNNGV come from the germline V gene. This CDR3 has 15 residues. The DNA for the CDR3 is TGTGCCAGCAGCAGGTCGGGAGGGCCTCAAGAGACCCAGTACTTC. The encoded protein is CASSRSGGPQETQYF.

The chain couples TRBV5-1 to TRBJ2-2, with TRBD2 identical over 7 bases. J was trimmed by 5 bases and V by 6 bases; bases with no gene match: 4. This CDR3 is 13 amino acids long. Germline V gene data show CDR1 as SGHRS and CDR2 as YFSETQ. The chain's CDR3 is CASKAGLTGELFF. CDR3 coding DNA: TGCGCCAGCAAGGCGGGACTAACCGGGGAGCTGTTTTTT.

Ten or more counts support this clonotype. This chain links TRBV10-3 with TRBJ1-6, with a possible D match to TRBD1 (5 bases). Trimming took off 8 bases at V and 7 bases at J, with 18 bases between the two ends. The germline V gene has CDR1 ENHRY and CDR2 SYGVKD. The CDR3 spans 15 residues. The CDR3 here is CAIRDGGVGNSPLHF. The CDR3 bases are TGTGCCATCCGGGACGGGGGGGTAGGGAATTCACCCCTCCACTTT.

This clonotype was counted once. This chain uses TRBV7-2 with TRBJ2-1, with TRBD2 matching over 7 bases. Per the germline V gene, CDR1 is SGHTA and CDR2 is FQGNSA. After removal of 1 base from V and 5 bases from J, the junction contained 5 bases not matched to a gene. CDR3 length equals 15 residues. The CDR3 coding sequence is TGTGCCAGCAGCTTAGTCGGCGGGGGAAACAATGAGCAGTTCTTC. Translation: CASSLVGGGNNEQFF.

There are a few counts of this clonotype. The genes are TRBV11-3 and TRBJ2-5, with 9 nucleotides matching TRBD2. The CDR3 extends over 16 amino acids. After removal of 5 bases from V and 7 bases from J, the junction contained 14 bases not matched to a gene. Germline V CDR1 and CDR2: SGHNT, YENEEA. The CDR3 sequence is CASSTGGGRALGTQYF. The CDR3 nucleotides are TGTGCCAGCAGCACTGGGGGCGGGAGGGCCCTAGGGACCCAGTACTTC.

This rearrangement joins TRBV7-2 to TRBJ2-4, with D tentatively TRBD1 (6 bases). TRBJ2-7 explains the end of the DNA better; the J call may be wrong. The CDR3 covers 14 residues. Germline values: CDR1 SGHTA, CDR2 FQGNSA. The CDR3 here is CANRSGHSSYEQYF. The CDR3 bases are TGTGCCAACAGATCGGGACACTCCTCCTACGAGCAGTACTTC.

As regards this clonotype: One base away lies a much larger clone, so this may be a sequencing read error. V and J are TRBV6-5 and TRBJ2-7; TRBD2 might be the D (6 bases). The CDR3 has 11 residues. Trimming stripped 7 bases from V and 7 bases from J, with 11 bases between. Germline V gene data show CDR1 as MNHEY and CDR2 as SVGAGI. DNA of the CDR3: TGTGCCAGCACCCGGGAGAATGAGCAGTACTTC. Protein sequence: CASTRENEQYF.

Only one count was recorded for this clonotype. The chain links TRBV6-2 or TRBV6-3 to TRBJ2-1, with 9 bases aligning to TRBD2. Germline V gives CDR1 MNHEY, CDR2 SVGEGT. Unmatched junction bases numbered 7, after V lost 2 bases and J lost 5 bases. This CDR3 has 16 residues. The CDR3 DNA is TGTGCCAGCAGTTACCTTAGCGGGAGTGCTCACAATGAGCAGTTCTTC. It specifies CASSYLSGSAHNEQFF.

This chain connects TRBV20-1 to TRBJ2-1; no clear D. Germline values: CDR1 DFQATT, CDR2 SNEGSKA (reference sequence). Trimming removed 5 bases from V and 4 bases from J, with 15 bases in between. The CDR3 sequence is 14 residues long. In DNA form, the CDR3 reads TGCAGTGCTTTAGGCTTTGGGCGATACAATGAGCAGTTCTTC. This translates into CSALGFGRYNEQFF.

For this clonotype: A read error may be the cause here, since a much bigger clone is one base away. This chain connects TRBV6-1 to TRBJ2-5, with D perhaps TRBD2 (5 bases). Germline CDR1 and CDR2: MNHNS and SASEGT. The CDR3 length is 12 residues. The CDR3 sequence is CASSKAEATQYF. The CDR3 DNA is TGTGCCAGCAGTAAAGCGGAAGCGACCCAGTACTTC.

This clonotype was seen only a few times. This sequence joins TRBV7-2 and TRBJ2-3; D is ambiguous. V shed 3 bases and J shed 2 bases, with 6 bases lying between them. CDR1 SGHTA and CDR2 FQGNSA come from the germline V gene. The CDR3 is made up of 13 amino acids. The DNA for the CDR3 is TGTGCCAGCAGCTTGGGCCACACAGATACGCAGTATTTT. It specifies CASSLGHTDTQYF. The whole variable domain, filled in from reference TRBV7-2 and TRBJ2-3, reads GAGVSQSPSNKVTEKGKDVELRCDPISGHTALYWYRQSLGQGLEFLIYFQGNSAPDKSGLPSDRFSAERTGGSVSTLTIQRTQQEDSAVYLCASSLGHTDTQYFGPGTRLTVL.

The CDR3 protein is CSASNRIEAFF. CDR3 sequence (DNA): TGCAGTGCTTCGAACAGGATTGAAGCTTTCTTT. The chain carries TRBV20-1 and TRBJ1-1, with D possibly TRBD1 on 5 matching bases. Germline V gene lookup returns CDR1 DFQATT and CDR2 SNEGSKA (reference sequence). V lost 5 bases and J 7 bases, leaving 11 bases between the germline ends. The CDR3 length is 11 residues.

Many counts were recorded for this clonotype. The chain joins TRBV30 to TRBJ2-3; TRBD1 might be the D (5 bases). Trimming pared 0 bases from V and 2 bases from J, leaving 9 bases between. The CDR3 runs to 14 residues. Germline values: CDR1 GTSNPN, CDR2 SVGIG (reference sequence). CDR3 coding DNA: TGTGCCTGGAGTGTACAGGTGGACACAGATACGCAGTATTTT. This gives the protein CAWSVQVDTDTQYF.